This passage covers 4 T cell receptor beta chains from one sample sequenced in a study of T-cell reconstitution after alpha-beta-depleted transplantation in children. The authors prepared the TCRbeta library with unique molecular identifiers. One entry per CDR3 protein, called by TCRdb with MiXCR from the PCR reads. The sample holds approximately 110,000 distinct CDR3 sequences, roughly 23% seen once. The sample here was PBMCs, mostly from graft donor cells, taken 180 days after TCRalphabeta/CD19-depleted stem cell transplant. The receptors were sampled from a male patient between 2 and 15 years old who had a stem cell transplant for chronic granulomatous disease, so the T cells may come from the graft donor.

The chain has TRBV20-1 and TRBJ1-5; TRBD1 aligns across 12 bases. Germline trimming cut 0 bases from V and 4 bases from J; bases unmatched to any gene: 4. CDR1 is DFQATT and CDR2 is SNEGSKA in the germline V gene (reference sequence). The CDR3 totals 16 residues. The CDR3 sequence is CSARDGGQGANQPQHF. The CDR3, as DNA: TGCAGTGCTAGAGATGGGGGACAGGGGGCAAATCAGCCCCAGCATTTT.

By frequency in the sample, this clonotype is medium-sized. This chain connects TRBV6-5 to TRBJ2-7, with TRBD1 identical over 10 bases. The CDR3 totals 16 residues. Germline V gene sequence: CDR1 MNHEY, CDR2 SVGAGI. After removal of 0 bases from V and 2 bases from J, the junction contained 4 bases not matched to a gene. Here the CDR3 reads CASSYSSGTGAYEQYF. Written as DNA, the CDR3 is TGTGCCAGCAGTTACTCCAGCGGGACAGGGGCCTACGAGCAGTACTTC.

This clonotype was seen at least ten times. V gene TRBV27 combines with J gene TRBJ2-7; D may be TRBD2 (6 bases). Germline V gives CDR1 MNHEY, CDR2 SMNVEV (reference sequence). This CDR3 contains 16 residues. Trimming stripped 0 bases from V and 3 bases from J, with 15 bases between. The CDR3 DNA reads as TGTGCCAGCAGTTTATCGACGGCTAGCGTTTACTACGAGCAGTACTTC. It specifies CASSLSTASVYYEQYF.

This rearrangement joins TRBV7-2 to TRBJ2-3; D is uncertain. CDR3 length equals 12 residues. Germline-derived CDR1 and CDR2 are SGHTA and FQGNSA. V shed 0 bases and J shed 3 bases, with 1 base lying between them. The CDR3 protein is CASSLATDTQYF. The CDR3 DNA follows: TGTGCCAGCAGCTTAGCGACAGATACGCAGTATTTT.